This TCR beta chain was found in a study of T cell repertoires in cytomegalovirus infection. Study at large: Shared public TCR beta signatures pointed to both CMV infection and a matching HLA type. Regarding the study as a whole: Summed frequency of public TCR beta families distinguished CMV carriers with the relevant HLA. Dominant in the ex vivo response were TCR beta clonotypes restricted by HLA-C and specific for CMV.

TCRdb ran MiXCR on the reads and lists one entry per CDR3 protein. The sample holds a few hundred thousand distinct CDR3 sequences, more than 15% seen once. The table lists this clonotype with a few counts. Its matching antigen is unknown. Trimming removed 2 bases from V and 4 bases from J, with 5 bases in between. This CDR3 region has 12 residues. The rearrangement joins TRBV12-3 or TRBV12-4 to TRBJ1-1, with D unresolved. The sample comprised CD8+ T cells from PBMCs. The TCR was taken from a human donor in good health (CMV status not recorded). Some clones in this sample may be carry-over from other donors' samples. The CDR3 coding sequence is TGTGCCAGCAGTTTACCCAGCACTGAAGCTTTCTTT. Translation: CASSLPSTEAFF.